The present T cell receptor beta chain was sequenced within a study of cytomegalovirus exposure and HLA in healthy donors. Looking at the study overall: According to later analysis, the same platform produced the 100 to 150 validation and over 600 first-cohort repertoires.

Germline CDR1 is KGHSH and CDR2 is LQKENI. The V and J ends lost 3 bases and 6 bases respectively, with 10 bases between them. The CDR3 is made up of 13 amino acids. A single count supports this clone. Sequencing used immunoSEQ multiplex PCR; TCRdb keeps in-frame clones, though not all of them. The sample records roughly 230,000 clones, about 92% being singletons. The chain is built from TRBV18 and TRBJ2-3; D not certain. This TCR derives from a woman aged 25-40 years in good health and CMV-seronegative. Sequencing was done on a sample of PBMCs. CDR3 loop: CASSPHPGDTQYF. Written as DNA, the CDR3 is TGTGCCAGCTCACCCCACCCCGGGGATACGCAGTATTTT.